Listed below are T cell receptor beta chains from one sample, sequenced in a study of cytomegalovirus exposure and HLA in healthy donors. Only in-frame clones appear in the TCRdb table, and some are missing; sequencing was by immunoSEQ multiplex PCR. The data show just over 150,000 clones, with around 76% seen just once and roughly 7.1% held by the top ten. The sequenced sample was PBMCs. The receptor set was obtained from a man aged 40-49 years in good health and CMV-seropositive. Both conserved end residues are part of each CDR3. Fields, in order: clone size, CDR3 length, J gene, D gene, V gene, CDR3 protein, CDR3 DNA. D genes are given only for firm matches. Expanded clones get a size class; other rows say once, few or many, or leave the size out.

>NA|13|TRBJ1-1|NA|TRBV11-1
CASSPTGNTEAFF
TGTGCCAGCAGCCCGACAGGGAACACTGAAGCTTTCTTT
>few|14|TRBJ1-1|NA|TRBV19
CASSIQHGDTEAFF
TGTGCCAGTAGTATACAGCACGGGGACACTGAAGCTTTCTTT
>NA|14|TRBJ2-7|NA|TRBV7-2
CASSLVDRNYEQYF
TGTGCCAGCAGCTTAGTCGACAGAAACTACGAGCAGTACTTC
>NA|15|TRBJ1-1|NA|TRBV6-6
CASSYEPGMNTEAFF
TGTGCCAGCAGTTACGAGCCTGGTATGAACACTGAAGCTTTCTTT
>NA|13|TRBJ2-1|NA|TRBV6-5
CASSQTHSSEQFF
TGTGCCAGCAGCCAGACCCATAGCTCGGAGCAGTTCTTC
>NA|16|TRBJ1-6|NA|TRBV7-9
CASSPLGGSYNSPLHF
TGTGCCAGCAGCCCACTGGGGGGCTCCTATAATTCACCCCTCCACTTT
>NA|13|TRBJ2-5|TRBD2|TRBV10-3
CAMQAGDSETQYF
TGTGCCATGCAAGCGGGGGACTCGGAGACCCAGTACTTC
>NA|13|TRBJ2-7|TRBD1|TRBV6-6
CASSYSTGSEQYF
TGTGCCAGCAGTTACTCGACAGGGAGCGAGCAGTACTTC
>NA|15|TRBJ1-1|NA|TRBV5-4
CASSWGRTENTEAFF
TGTGCCAGCAGCTGGGGGAGGACGGAGAACACTGAAGCTTTCTTT
>NA|16|TRBJ2-7|TRBD2|TRBV7-6
CASSLGLAGGPNEQYF
TGTGCCAGCAGCTTAGGGCTAGCGGGGGGCCCAAACGAGCAGTACTTC
>NA|15|TRBJ1-1|TRBD1|TRBV9
CASSPGQGTNTEAFF
TGTGCCAGCAGCCCGGGACAGGGGACGAACACTGAAGCTTTCTTT